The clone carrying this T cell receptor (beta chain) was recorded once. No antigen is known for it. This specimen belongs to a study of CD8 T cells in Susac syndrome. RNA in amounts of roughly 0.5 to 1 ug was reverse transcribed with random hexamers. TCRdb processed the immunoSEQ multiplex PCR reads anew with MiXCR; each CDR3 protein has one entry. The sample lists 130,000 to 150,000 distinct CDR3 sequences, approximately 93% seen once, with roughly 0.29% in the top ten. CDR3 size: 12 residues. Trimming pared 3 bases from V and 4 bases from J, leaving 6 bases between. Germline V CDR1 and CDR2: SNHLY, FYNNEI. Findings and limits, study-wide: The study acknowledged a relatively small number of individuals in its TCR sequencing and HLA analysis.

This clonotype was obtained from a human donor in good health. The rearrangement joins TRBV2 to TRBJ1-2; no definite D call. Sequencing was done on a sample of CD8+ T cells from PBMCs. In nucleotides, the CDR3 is TGTGCCAGCAGTGACCCTCCCTATGGCTACACCTTC. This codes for CASSDPPYGYTF.